This TCR beta chain was captured by sequencing in a study of technical replicates of blood from a handful of donors. CDR1 and CDR2 (germline): MNHEY, SVGAGI. The germline V and J ends were trimmed by 6 bases and 5 bases, with 13 bases remaining between them. The CDR3 totals 13 residues. TCRdb's table, derived via immunoSEQ multiplex PCR, lists solely in-frame clones and lacks some. The sample records around 70,000 clones, approximately 95% being singletons. The J gene is TRBJ2-5, the V gene TRBV6-5, with D possibly being TRBD1 (6 bases). The source is a human donor in good health. The sequencing input was T cells isolated from PBMCs. The CDR3 sequence is CASRPYDRETQYF. The CDR3 DNA reads TGTGCCAGCAGACCCTACGACAGGGAGACCCAGTACTTC.